A selection of T cell receptor beta chains follows, all from one sample in a study of cytomegalovirus exposure and HLA in healthy donors. TCRdb keeps only in-frame clones here, not all; method: immunoSEQ multiplex PCR. The repertoire includes roughly 130,000 clones, over 75% of them detected once, and 2.1% sits in the top ten. Sequencing was performed on PBMCs. The receptors stem from a man aged 25-45 years in good health and CMV-seronegative. Both conserved end residues are part of each CDR3. D genes are given only for firm matches. Some rows have no size entry. The others give once, few or many, or a class for an expanded clone.

CDR3 DNA	CDR3 protein	D gene	clone size	V gene	J gene
TGTGCCAGCAGCTTAGGATCAGGGGGCTGGAACGAGCAGTACTTC	CASSLGSGGWNEQYF	TRBD1	-	TRBV7-9	TRBJ2-7
TGTGCCAGCAGCCCCCGAGCGGGGGCGTACACCGGGGAGCTGTTTTTT	CASSPRAGAYTGELFF	TRBD2	-	TRBV11-3	TRBJ2-2
TGTGCCAGCTCACCAGGGACAGGGGCGGATCAGCCCCAGCATTTT	CASSPGTGADQPQHF	TRBD1	once	TRBV18	TRBJ1-5
TGTGCCAGCAGTTTAAATTGGGGGCAGGGGCGCCAGCATTTT	CASSLNWGQGRQHF	-	-	TRBV28	TRBJ1-5
TGCGCCAGCAGCCCCATGGGGACTAGCGGTTTCACAGATACGCAGTATTTT	CASSPMGTSGFTDTQYF	TRBD2	-	TRBV4-3	TRBJ2-3
TGTGCCAGCAGCTTAGGGACAGGGATAGAGACCCAGTACTTC	CASSLGTGIETQYF	TRBD1	-	TRBV7-7	TRBJ2-5
TGTGCCAGCAGTGAACAGGGAAAGGATCAGCCCCAGCATTTT	CASSEQGKDQPQHF	-	few	TRBV25-1	TRBJ1-5
TGTGCCAGCAGTGACTCAGGCGGGGGGCAGGGTGAGCAGTTCTTC	CASSDSGGGQGEQFF	TRBD2	few	TRBV6-4	TRBJ2-1
TGTGCCAGCAGCTTAAGTCTTGGGACTAGCGGGCCCCTCTCCTACGAGCAGTACTTC	CASSLSLGTSGPLSYEQYF	TRBD2	-	TRBV7-2	TRBJ2-7
TGTGCCAGCAGTCCCTCTAGGACAGGGAAAGAAAAACTGTTTTTT	CASSPSRTGKEKLFF	TRBD1	-	TRBV25-1	TRBJ1-4
TGCGCCAGCAGCCAAGATCTGAATGGACATAGCAATCAGCCCCAGCATTTT	CASSQDLNGHSNQPQHF	-	few	TRBV4-3	TRBJ1-5
TGTGCCACCAGCAGAGTTGCGGGGAGAGCCTACGAGCAGTACTTC	CATSRVAGRAYEQYF	-	-	TRBV15	TRBJ2-7
TGTGCCAGCAGCTTAGCGGACAGGTCGTACGAGCAGTACTTC	CASSLADRSYEQYF	TRBD1	-	TRBV7-2	TRBJ2-7
TGTGCCTGGAGTGCCCCTGGGACACCGGACACCGGGGAGCTGTTTTTT	CAWSAPGTPDTGELFF	-	-	TRBV30	TRBJ2-2
TGTGCCAGCAGGGTACAGGAGAACACTGAAGCTTTCTTT	CASRVQENTEAFF	-	-	TRBV28	TRBJ1-1